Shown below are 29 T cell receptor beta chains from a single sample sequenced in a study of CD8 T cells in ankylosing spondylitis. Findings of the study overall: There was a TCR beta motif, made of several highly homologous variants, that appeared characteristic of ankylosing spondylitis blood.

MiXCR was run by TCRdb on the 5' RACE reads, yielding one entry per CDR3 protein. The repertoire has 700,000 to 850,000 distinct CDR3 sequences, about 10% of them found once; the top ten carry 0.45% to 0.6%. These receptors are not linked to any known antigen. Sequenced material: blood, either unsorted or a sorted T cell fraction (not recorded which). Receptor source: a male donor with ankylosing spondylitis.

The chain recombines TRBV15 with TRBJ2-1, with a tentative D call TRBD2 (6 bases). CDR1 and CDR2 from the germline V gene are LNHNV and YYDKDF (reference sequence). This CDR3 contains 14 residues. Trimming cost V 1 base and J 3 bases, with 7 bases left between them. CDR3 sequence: CATSRAGDYNEQFF. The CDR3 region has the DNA TGTGCCACCAGCAGAGCGGGGGACTACAATGAGCAGTTCTTC.

CDR3 DNA: TGTGCCAGCAGTTTCTTCGGGACCATGAACACTGAAGCTTTCTTT. Translation: CASSFFGTMNTEAFF. The chain recombines TRBV6-2 or TRBV6-3 with TRBJ1-1, with TRBD1 as a possible D gene (5 bases). Germline V CDR1 and CDR2: MNHEY, SVGEGT. V was shortened by 4 bases and J by 0 bases, with 12 bases between the two germline ends. The CDR3 totals 15 residues.

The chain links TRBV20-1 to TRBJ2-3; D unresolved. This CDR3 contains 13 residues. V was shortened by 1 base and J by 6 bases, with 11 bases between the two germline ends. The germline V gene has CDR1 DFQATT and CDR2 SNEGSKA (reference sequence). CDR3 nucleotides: TGCAGTGCTAGAGGGGCTCCCTTCGATACGCAGTATTTT. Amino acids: CSARGAPFDTQYF.

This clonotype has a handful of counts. CDR3 sequence: CATSTGSSYEQYF. The CDR3, as DNA: TGTGCCACCAGTACAGGGTCTTCCTACGAGCAGTACTTC. V is TRBV24-1 and J is TRBJ2-7; D possibly corresponds to TRBD1 (6 bases). Trimming cost V 6 bases and J 1 base, with 9 bases left between them. The CDR3 spans 13 residues. Germline V gene sequence: CDR1 KGHDR, CDR2 SFDVKD.

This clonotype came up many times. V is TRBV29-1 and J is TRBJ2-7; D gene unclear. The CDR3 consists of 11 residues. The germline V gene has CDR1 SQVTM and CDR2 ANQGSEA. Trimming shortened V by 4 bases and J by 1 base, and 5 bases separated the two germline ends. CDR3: CSVAQSYEQYF. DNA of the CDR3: TGCAGCGTTGCACAGTCCTACGAGCAGTACTTC.

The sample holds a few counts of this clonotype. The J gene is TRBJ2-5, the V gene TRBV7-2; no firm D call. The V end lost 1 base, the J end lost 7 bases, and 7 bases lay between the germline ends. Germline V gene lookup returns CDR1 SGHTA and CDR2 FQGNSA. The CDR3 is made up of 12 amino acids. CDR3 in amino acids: CASSLVSVTQYF. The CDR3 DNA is TGTGCCAGCAGCTTAGTCTCTGTGACCCAGTACTTC.

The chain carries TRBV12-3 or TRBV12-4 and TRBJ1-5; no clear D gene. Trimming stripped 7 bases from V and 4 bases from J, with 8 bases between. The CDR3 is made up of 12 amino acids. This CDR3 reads CASKRENQPQHF. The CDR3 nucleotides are TGTGCCAGCAAGAGGGAAAATCAGCCCCAGCATTTT.

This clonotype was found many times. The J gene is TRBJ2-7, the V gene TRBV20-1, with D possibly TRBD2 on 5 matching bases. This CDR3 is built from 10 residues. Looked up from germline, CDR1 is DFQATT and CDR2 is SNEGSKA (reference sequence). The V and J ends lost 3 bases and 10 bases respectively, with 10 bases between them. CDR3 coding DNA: TGCAGTGCTAGCTACGGAGGACAGTACTTC. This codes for CSASYGGQYF.

CDR3: CSAAGTSGRTDTQYF. For the CDR3, the DNA is TGCAGTGCAGCCGGGACTAGCGGACGCACAGATACGCAGTATTTT. The V gene is TRBV20-1, the J gene TRBJ2-3, with TRBD2 matching 11 bases. CDR3 length equals 15 residues. Losses at the gene ends were 6 bases for V and 1 base for J; bases not matched to a gene: 6. The germline CDR1 and CDR2 sequences are DFQATT and SNEGSKA (reference sequence).

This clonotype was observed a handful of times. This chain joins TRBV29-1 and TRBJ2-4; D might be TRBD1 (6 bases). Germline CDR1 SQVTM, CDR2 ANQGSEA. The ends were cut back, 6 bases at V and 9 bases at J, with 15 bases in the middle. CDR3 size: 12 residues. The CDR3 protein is CSVAITGRIQYF. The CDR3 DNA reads TGCAGCGTGGCCATCACAGGGCGCATTCAGTACTTC.

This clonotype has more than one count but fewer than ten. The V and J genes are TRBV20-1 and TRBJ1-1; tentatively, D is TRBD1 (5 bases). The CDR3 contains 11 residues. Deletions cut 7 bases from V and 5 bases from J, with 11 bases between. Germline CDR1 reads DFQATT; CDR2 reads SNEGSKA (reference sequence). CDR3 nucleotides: TGCAGTGTCTGGGGGAGGACTGAAGCTTTCTTT. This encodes CSVWGRTEAFF.

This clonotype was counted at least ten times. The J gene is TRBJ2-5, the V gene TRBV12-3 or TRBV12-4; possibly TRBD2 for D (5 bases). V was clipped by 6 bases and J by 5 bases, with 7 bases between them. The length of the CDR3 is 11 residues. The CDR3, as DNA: TGTGCCAGCAGGCGGGCGGAGACCCAGTACTTC. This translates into CASRRAETQYF.

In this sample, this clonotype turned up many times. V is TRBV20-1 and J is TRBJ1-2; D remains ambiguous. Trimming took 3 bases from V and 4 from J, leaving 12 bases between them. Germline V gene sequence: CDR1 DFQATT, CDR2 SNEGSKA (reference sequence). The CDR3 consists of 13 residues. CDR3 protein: CSASPGVSYGYTF. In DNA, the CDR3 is TGCAGTGCTAGTCCGGGAGTAAGCTATGGCTACACCTTC.

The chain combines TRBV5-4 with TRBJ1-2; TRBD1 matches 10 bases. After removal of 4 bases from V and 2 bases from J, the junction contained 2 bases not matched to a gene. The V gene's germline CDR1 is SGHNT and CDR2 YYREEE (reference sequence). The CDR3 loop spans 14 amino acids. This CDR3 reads CASSDRGRNYGYTF. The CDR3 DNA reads TGTGCCAGCAGCGACAGGGGGCGGAACTATGGCTACACCTTC.

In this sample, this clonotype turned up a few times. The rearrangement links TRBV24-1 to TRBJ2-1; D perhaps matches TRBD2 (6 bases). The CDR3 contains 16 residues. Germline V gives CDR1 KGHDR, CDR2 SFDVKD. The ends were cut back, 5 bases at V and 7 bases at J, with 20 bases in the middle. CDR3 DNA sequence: TGTGCCACCAGTGGCATCCGGTTAACGGGGAGGAATGAGCAGTTCTTC. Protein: CATSGIRLTGRNEQFF.

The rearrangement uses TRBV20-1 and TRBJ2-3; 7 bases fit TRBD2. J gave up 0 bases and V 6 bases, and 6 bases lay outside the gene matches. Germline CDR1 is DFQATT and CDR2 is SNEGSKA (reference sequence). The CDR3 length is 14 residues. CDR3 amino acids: CSALGTTSTDTQYF. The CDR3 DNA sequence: TGCAGTGCCCTCGGGACTACTAGCACAGATACGCAGTATTTT.

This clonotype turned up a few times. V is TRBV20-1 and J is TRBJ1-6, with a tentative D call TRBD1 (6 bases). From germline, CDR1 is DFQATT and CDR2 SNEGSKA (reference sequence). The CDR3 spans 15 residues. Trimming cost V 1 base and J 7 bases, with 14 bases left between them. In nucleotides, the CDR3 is TGCAGTGCTAGAGTGACCGGGGGGCGAAATTCACCCCTCCACTTT. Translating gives CSARVTGGRNSPLHF.

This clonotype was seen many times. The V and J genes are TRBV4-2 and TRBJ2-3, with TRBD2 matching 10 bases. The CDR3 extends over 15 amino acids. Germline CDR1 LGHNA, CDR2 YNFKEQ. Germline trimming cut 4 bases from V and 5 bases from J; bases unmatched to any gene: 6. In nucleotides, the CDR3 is TGTGCCAGCAGCCCGGGGCTAGCGGGAGTAGATACGCAGTATTTT. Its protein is CASSPGLAGVDTQYF.

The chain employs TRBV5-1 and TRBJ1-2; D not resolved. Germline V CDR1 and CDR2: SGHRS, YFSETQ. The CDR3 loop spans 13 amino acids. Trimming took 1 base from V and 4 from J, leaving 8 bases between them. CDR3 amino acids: CASSLLTGYGYTF. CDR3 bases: TGCGCCAGCAGCTTGCTAACGGGCTATGGCTACACCTTC.

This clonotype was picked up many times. The CDR3 nucleotides are TGTGCCAGCAGCCATTCTAGCGGGAGGGCCGGGCTCGAGCAGTACTTC. Translation gives CASSHSSGRAGLEQYF. This chain uses TRBV7-2 with TRBJ2-7, with TRBD2 matching over 12 bases. Trimming took 5 bases from V and 6 from J; bases not matched to a gene: 11. Germline lookup yields CDR1 SGHTA and CDR2 FQGNSA. CDR3 length: 16 residues.

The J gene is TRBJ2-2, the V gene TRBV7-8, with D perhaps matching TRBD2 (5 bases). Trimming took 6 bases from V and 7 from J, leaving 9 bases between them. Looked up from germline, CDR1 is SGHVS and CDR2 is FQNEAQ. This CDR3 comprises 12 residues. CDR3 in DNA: TGTGCCAGCAGTAGGGAGAACGGGGAGCTGTTTTTT. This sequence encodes CASSRENGELFF.

The CDR3 spells CASSLDPSGAYEQYF. The CDR3 DNA sequence: TGCGCCAGCAGCTTGGATCCCTCAGGGGCCTACGAGCAGTACTTC. The chain uses TRBV5-1 and TRBJ2-7; TRBD1 is a possible D gene (6 bases). Germline V gene lookup returns CDR1 SGHRS and CDR2 YFSETQ. V dropped 0 bases and J dropped 2 bases, with 12 bases sitting between them. This CDR3 has 15 amino acids.

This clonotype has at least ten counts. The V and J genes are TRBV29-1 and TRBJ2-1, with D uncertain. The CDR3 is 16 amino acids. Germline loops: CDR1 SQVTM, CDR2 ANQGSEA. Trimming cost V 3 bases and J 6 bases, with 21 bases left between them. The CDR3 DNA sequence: TGCAGCGTTGACCACTCCTTTGGTGTGGGTTCCAATGAGCAGTTCTTC. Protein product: CSVDHSFGVGSNEQFF.

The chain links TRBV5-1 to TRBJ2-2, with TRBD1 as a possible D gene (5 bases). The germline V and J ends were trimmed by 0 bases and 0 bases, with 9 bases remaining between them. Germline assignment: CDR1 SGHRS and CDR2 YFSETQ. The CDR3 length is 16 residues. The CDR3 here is CASSLGQTANTGELFF. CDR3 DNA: TGCGCCAGCAGCTTGGGACAGACCGCGAACACCGGGGAGCTGTTTTTT.

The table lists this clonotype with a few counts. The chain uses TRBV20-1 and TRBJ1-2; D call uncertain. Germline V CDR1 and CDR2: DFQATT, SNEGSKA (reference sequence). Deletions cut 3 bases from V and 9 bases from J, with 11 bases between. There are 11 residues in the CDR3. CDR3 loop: CSASSPPRYTF. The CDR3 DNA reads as TGCAGTGCTAGTTCCCCCCCGCGCTACACCTTC.

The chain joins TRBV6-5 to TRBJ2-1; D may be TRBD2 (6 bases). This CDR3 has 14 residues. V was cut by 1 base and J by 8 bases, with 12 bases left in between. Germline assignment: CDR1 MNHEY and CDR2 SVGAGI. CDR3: CASSYFLSGHEQFF. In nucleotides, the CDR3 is TGTGCCAGCAGTTACTTTTTAAGCGGGCATGAGCAGTTCTTC.

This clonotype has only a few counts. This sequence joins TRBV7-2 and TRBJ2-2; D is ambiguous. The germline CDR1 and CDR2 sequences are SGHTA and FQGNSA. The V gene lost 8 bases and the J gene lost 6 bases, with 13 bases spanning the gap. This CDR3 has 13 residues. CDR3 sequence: CASQYLVAGELFF. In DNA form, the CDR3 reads TGTGCCAGCCAATACCTTGTGGCCGGGGAGCTGTTTTTT.

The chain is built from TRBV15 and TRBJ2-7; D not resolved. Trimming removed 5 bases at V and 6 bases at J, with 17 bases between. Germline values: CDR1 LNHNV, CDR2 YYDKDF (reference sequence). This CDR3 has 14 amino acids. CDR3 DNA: TGTGCCACCAGCCTACCCGCGGTTTCGTCCGAGCAGTACTTC. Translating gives CATSLPAVSSEQYF.

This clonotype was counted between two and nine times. The CDR3 DNA sequence: TGTGCCAGCAGTCCTGTGGGACGGGTTGAGCAGTTCTTC. Translation: CASSPVGRVEQFF. V usage is TRBV27 and J usage is TRBJ2-1; D possibly matches TRBD1 or TRBD2 (5 bases each). Germline CDR1 is MNHEY and CDR2 is SMNVEV (reference sequence). V lost 5 bases, J lost 9 bases, and 14 bases lay in between. This CDR3 has 13 amino acids.